This TCR beta chain was recorded in a study of OX40 agonist ivuxolimab in advanced cancers. With autoimmune disease history or systemic immunosuppression, patients were excluded. This clone is termed medium-sized. Looked up from germline, CDR1 is SGHKS and CDR2 is YYEKEE (reference sequence). CDR3 length: 15 amino acids. V lost 0 bases, J lost 3 bases, and 6 bases stayed unmatched. The protocol was immunoSEQ multiplex PCR, while the TCRdb copy is restricted to in-frame clones and leaves out a portion. Of 15,000 to 20,000 clones listed, about 82% were seen once; the top ten hold 20% to 30%. The TCR comes from an adult with an advanced solid tumor such as melanoma, head and neck, liver or kidney cancer. The chain couples TRBV5-5 to TRBJ2-7, with 7 bases fitting TRBD1. Specimen: CD4+ or CD8+ T cells sorted from blood, collected in a trial of the OX40 agonist ivuxolimab. CDR3 loop: CASSLGGGRDYEQYF. The DNA for the CDR3 is TGTGCCAGCAGCTTGGGAGGGGGCCGCGACTACGAGCAGTACTTC. Together with reference TRBV5-5 and TRBJ2-7, the CDR3 gives the full variable domain: DAGVTQSPTHLIKTRGQQVTLRCSPISGHKSVSWYQQVLGQGPQFIFQYYEKEERGRGNFPDRFSARQFPNYSSELNVNALLLGDSALYLCASSLGGGRDYEQYFGPGTRLTVT.